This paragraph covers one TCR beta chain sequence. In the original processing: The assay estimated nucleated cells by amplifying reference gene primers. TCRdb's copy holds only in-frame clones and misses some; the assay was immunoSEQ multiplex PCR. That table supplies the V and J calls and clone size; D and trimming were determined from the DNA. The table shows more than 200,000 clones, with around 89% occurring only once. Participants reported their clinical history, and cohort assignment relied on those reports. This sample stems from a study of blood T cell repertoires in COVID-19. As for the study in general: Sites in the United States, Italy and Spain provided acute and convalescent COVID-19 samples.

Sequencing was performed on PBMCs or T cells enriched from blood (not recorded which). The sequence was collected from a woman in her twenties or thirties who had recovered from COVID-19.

In DNA form, the CDR3 reads TGTGCCAGCTCGAGGGGGGGCGGGGAGCTGTTTTTT. This gives the protein CASSRGGGELFF. This chain links TRBV6-5 with TRBJ2-2; D may be TRBD2 (7 bases). This CDR3 spans 12 amino acids. Germline assignment: CDR1 MNHEY and CDR2 SVGAGI. V dropped 8 bases and J dropped 7 bases, with 11 bases sitting between them.